A selection of T cell receptor beta chains follows, all from one sample in a study of cytomegalovirus exposure and HLA in healthy donors. Assay used: immunoSEQ multiplex PCR; TCRdb lists only in-frame clones, some missing. The data contain roughly 200,000 clones, roughly four fifths of them singletons. Source material: PBMCs. The receptor source for this set is a woman younger than 35 in good health and CMV-seropositive. Both conserved end residues are part of each CDR3.

TRBV5-1,TRBJ2-1,CASSPGGQGYNEQFF
TRBV5-1,TRBJ1-6,CASSSQGPYNSPLHF
TRBV7-2,TRBJ2-3,CASSPTFTDTQYF
TRBV25-1,TRBJ1-1,CASSNRAMNTEAFF
TRBV18,TRBJ1-2,CASSPGLGPRDYGYTF
TRBV2,TRBJ1-1,CASRGDRREAFF
TRBV11-3,TRBJ2-7,CASSLDQGYEQYF
TRBV29-1,TRBJ2-4,CSVEEPTRAKNIQYF
TRBV7-4,TRBJ1-2,CASEIGGSYGYTF
TRBV5-1,TRBJ2-1,CASSSGLAGVNEQFF
TRBV2,TRBJ2-7,CASSEVASGGFEQYF
TRBV27,TRBJ1-6,CASSLVGQGNSPLHF
TRBV6-1,TRBJ1-5,CASSDGPQHF
TRBV6-5,TRBJ2-1,CASSSGPGHGEGQFF
TRBV29-1,TRBJ1-3,CSVTTAHNSGNTIYF
TRBV20-1,TRBJ2-1,CSGWAGNEQFF
TRBV9,TRBJ2-7,CASSVGSGEFYEQYF
TRBV25-1,TRBJ1-2,CASSPVGREDGYTF
TRBV19,TRBJ2-5,CASSIPSGGALETQYF
TRBV2,TRBJ1-5,CASSEFLYSNQPQHF
TRBV29-1,TRBJ2-2,CSVAEEISNLPSHLDTGELFF
TRBV2,TRBJ1-2,CASSEMLGSDSF
TRBV5-1,TRBJ1-2,CASSKREADSGYTF
TRBV4-3,TRBJ1-4,CASSQGVSSREKLFF
TRBV4-1,TRBJ2-5,CASSQETGLETQYF
TRBV5-4,TRBJ2-7,CASSLPMASAYEQYF
TRBV4-1,TRBJ1-5,CASSQDGNRVGQPQHF
TRBV27,TRBJ1-4,CASSLFRGRIMGEKLFF
TRBV5-4,TRBJ1-2,CASSLANSGARGGDGYTF
TRBV7-2,TRBJ2-5,CASSLLGLAETQYF
TRBV19,TRBJ1-5,CASSVLNQPQHF
TRBV13,TRBJ2-7,CASSSRRGGGYEQYF
TRBV5-4,TRBJ1-2,CASSRTGSNYGYTF
TRBV7-2,TRBJ1-5,CASSPGQVNQPQHF
TRBV9,TRBJ2-2,CASSGQNSGELFF
TRBV2,TRBJ1-5,CASGRQGGNQPQHF
TRBV15,TRBJ2-1,CATSRGAGGGDEQFF
TRBV7-6,TRBJ1-1,CASSQGQGAHRGTEAFF
TRBV9,TRBJ1-6,CASSVRDNSPLHF
TRBV6-6,TRBJ1-5,CASSYPRGVNQPQHF
TRBV20-1,TRBJ2-1,CSVHLEDEQFF
TRBV4-2,TRBJ1-2,CASSQDGKGYTF
TRBV7-9,TRBJ2-5,CASSSKRTGGQETQYF
TRBV28,TRBJ2-1,CASSHPGLAGRYEQFF
TRBV2,TRBJ1-2,CAVGQGGGYTF
TRBV5-1,TRBJ1-1,CASSLITAMNTEAFF
TRBV7-2,TRBJ1-5,CASSLADRRNQPQHF
TRBV5-8,TRBJ2-5,CASSLWLAGRETQYF
TRBV7-6,TRBJ1-5,CASSRDWNQPQHF
TRBV6-5,TRBJ1-1,CASSYSRAGNTEAFF
TRBV2,TRBJ1-5,CASSPSLGQPVGQPQHF
TRBV28,TRBJ1-3,CASSFPGKAGNTIYF
TRBV4-1,TRBJ2-7,CASSQRLASGAYEQYF
TRBV7-9,TRBJ1-1,CASSLGQLNTEAFF